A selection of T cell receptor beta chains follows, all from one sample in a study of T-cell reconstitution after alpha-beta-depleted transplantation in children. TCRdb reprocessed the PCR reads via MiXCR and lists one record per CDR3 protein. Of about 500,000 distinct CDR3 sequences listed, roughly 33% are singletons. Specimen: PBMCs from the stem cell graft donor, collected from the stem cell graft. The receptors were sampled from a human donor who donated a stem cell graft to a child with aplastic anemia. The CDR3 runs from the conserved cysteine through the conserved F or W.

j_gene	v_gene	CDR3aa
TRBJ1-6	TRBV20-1	CSANTGTGKSSPLHF
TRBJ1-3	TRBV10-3	CAISRIGTAVSGNTIYF
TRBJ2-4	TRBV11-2	CASSSWSNIQYF
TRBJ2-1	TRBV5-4	CASSLVGGLNEQFF
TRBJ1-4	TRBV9	CASSLGVQATNEKLFF
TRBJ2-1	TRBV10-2	CASSEIPGGRNEQFF
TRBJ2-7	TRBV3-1	CASSPRGLGTYEQYF
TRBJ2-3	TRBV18	CASSRMGQGSDTQYF
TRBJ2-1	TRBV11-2	CASSLWVRALKTYNEQFF
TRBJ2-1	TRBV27	CASSLIAGVGSGEQFF
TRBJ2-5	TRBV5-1	CASRFTGQDGETQYF
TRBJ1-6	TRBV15	CATSETSNSPLHF
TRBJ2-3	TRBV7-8	CASSSPGQGIRLSTDTQYF
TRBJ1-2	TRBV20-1	CSALQGQQKHYGYTF
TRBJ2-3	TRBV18	CASSPMEKDRAEDTQYF
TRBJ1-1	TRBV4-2	CASSQDLGKGGTEAFF
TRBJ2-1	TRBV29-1	CSVVPSGSLFNEQFF
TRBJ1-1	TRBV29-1	CSMYRLSDTEAFF
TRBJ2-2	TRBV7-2	CASSLGPLLASNTGELFF
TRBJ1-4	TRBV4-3	CASSQERQVWRNGKLFF
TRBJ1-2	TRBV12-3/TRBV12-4	CASSPVLRRDYGYTF
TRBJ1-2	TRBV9	CASSDRDKSFHGYTF
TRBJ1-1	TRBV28	CASSLSPPGQGNTEAFF
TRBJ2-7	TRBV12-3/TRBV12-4	CASSLGTSGGYEQYF
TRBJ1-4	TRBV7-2	CASRSDSPWGKLFF
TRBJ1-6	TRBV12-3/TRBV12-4	CASSLAPLRGSPLHF
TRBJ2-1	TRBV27	CASSVRNRGQAASYNEQFF
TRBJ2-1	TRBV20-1	CSASPGSVYNEQFF
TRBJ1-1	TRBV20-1	CSARAREKVGTEAFF
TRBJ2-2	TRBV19	CASSPEWVTGELFF
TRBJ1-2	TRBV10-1	CASSDSLGGVGYTF
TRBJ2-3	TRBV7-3	CASSGFERGADTQYF
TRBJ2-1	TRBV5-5	CASSLVPSGRSIRNEQFF
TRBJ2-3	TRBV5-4	CASSPWTGRTDTQYF
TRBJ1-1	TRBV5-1	CASSLPGSGTEAFF
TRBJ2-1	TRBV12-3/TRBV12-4	CASSLLGYNEQFF
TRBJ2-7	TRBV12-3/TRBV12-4	CASAKGTVSYEQYF
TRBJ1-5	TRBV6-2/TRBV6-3	CASGKRTDNRGSQHF
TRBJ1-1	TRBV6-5	CASSSTQGLGTEAFF
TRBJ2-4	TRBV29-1	CSVTLQGRGAKNIQYF